This TCR beta chain was obtained from a study of T cells after yellow fever vaccination. TCRdb passed the 5' RACE reads through MiXCR, listing each CDR3 protein once. This sample has about 320,000 distinct CDR3 sequences, with around 4.5% found just once. Many counts were recorded for this clonotype. The sample in question was PBMCs, obtained 15 days after the yellow fever booster vaccination. The TCR sequence derives from a man between 18 and 35 years old who received the YFV17D yellow fever vaccine.

The CDR3 bases are TGCGCCAGCAGCTTGACAGGGAACACTGAAGCTTTCTTT. It encodes CASSLTGNTEAFF. The chain carries TRBV5-1 and TRBJ1-1; possible D gene TRBD1, 5 bases. The germline V and J ends were trimmed by 1 base and 1 base, with 5 bases remaining between them. This CDR3 contains 13 residues. Germline CDR1 is SGHRS and CDR2 is YFSETQ.